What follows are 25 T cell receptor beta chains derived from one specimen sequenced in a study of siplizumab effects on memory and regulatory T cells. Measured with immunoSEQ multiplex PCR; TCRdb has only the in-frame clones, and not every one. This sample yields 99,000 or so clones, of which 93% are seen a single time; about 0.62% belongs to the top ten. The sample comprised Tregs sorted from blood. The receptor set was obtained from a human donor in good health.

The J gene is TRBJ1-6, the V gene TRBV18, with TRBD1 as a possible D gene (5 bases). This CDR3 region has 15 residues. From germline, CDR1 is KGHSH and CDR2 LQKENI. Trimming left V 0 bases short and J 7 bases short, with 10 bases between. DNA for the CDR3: TGTGCCAGCTCACCACCAGGGGTGGGGAATTCACCCCTCCACTTT. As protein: CASSPPGVGNSPLHF.

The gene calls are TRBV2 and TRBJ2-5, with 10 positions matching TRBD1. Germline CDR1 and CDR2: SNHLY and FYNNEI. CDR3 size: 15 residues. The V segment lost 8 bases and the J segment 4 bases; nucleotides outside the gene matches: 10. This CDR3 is CASGRDRGPRETQYF. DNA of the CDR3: TGTGCCAGCGGAAGGGACAGGGGACCTAGAGAGACCCAGTACTTC. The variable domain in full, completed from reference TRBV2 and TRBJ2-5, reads EPEVTQTPSHQVTQMGQEVILRCVPISNHLYFYWYRQILGQKVEFLVSFYNNEISEKSEIFDDQFSVERPDGSNFTLKIRSTKLEDSAMYFCASGRDRGPRETQYFGPGTRLLVL.

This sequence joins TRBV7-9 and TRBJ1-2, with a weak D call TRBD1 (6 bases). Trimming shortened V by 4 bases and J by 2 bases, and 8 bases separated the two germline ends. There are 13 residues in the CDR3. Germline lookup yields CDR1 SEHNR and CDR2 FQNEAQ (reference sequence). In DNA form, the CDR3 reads TGTGCCAGCAGCTCGGGACAAAACTATGGCTACACCTTC. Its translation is CASSSGQNYGYTF.

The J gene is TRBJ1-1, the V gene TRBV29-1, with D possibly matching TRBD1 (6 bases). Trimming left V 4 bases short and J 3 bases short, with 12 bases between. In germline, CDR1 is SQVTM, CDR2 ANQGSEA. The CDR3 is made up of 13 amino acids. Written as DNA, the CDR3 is TGCAGCGTTGTACGGGGGGCATACACTGAAGCTTTCTTT. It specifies CSVVRGAYTEAFF.

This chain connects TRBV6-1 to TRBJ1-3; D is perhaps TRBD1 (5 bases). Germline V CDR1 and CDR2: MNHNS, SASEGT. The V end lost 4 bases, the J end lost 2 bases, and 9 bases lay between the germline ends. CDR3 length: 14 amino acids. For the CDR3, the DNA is TGTGCCAGCAGTGTTGGGGGGGCTGGAAACACCATATATTTT. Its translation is CASSVGGAGNTIYF.

The CDR3 sequence: CASSLHNEQFF. The CDR3 nucleotides read TGCGCCAGCAGCTTACACAATGAGCAGTTCTTC. V gene TRBV5-1 combines with J gene TRBJ2-1; D is unclear. V shed 2 bases and J shed 5 bases, with 2 bases lying between them. This CDR3 spans 11 amino acids. Per the germline V gene, CDR1 is SGHRS and CDR2 is YFSETQ.

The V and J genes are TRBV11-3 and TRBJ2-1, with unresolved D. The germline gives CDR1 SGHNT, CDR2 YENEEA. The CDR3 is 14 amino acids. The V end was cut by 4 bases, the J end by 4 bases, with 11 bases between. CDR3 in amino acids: CASSSSGDYNEQFF. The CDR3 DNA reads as TGTGCCAGCAGCTCATCGGGCGATTACAATGAGCAGTTCTTC.

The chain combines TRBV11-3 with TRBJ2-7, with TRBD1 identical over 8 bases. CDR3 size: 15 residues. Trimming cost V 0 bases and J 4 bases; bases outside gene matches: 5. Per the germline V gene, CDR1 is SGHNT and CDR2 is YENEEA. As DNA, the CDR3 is TGTGCCAGCAGCTTAGAACAGGGGGGAGAGTACGAGCAGTACTTC. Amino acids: CASSLEQGGEYEQYF. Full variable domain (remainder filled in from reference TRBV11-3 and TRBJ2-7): EAGVVQSPRYKIIEKKQPVAFWCNPISGHNTLYWYLQNLGQGPELLIRYENEEAVDDSQLPKDRFSAERLKGVDSTLKIQPAELGDSAVYLCASSLEQGGEYEQYFGPGTRLTVT.

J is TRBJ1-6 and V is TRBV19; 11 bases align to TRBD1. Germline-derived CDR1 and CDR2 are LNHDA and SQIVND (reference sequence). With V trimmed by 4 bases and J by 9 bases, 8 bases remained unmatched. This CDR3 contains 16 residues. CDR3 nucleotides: TGTGCCAGTAGTAGGCGGACAGGGGGCTTGGTTTCACCCCTCCACTTT. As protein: CASSRRTGGLVSPLHF.

The CDR3 DNA follows: TGTGCCACAAGGGGTTTAGCGGAGTCCCACACCGGGGAGCTGTTTTTT. It is translated as CATRGLAESHTGELFF. V gene TRBV21-1 combines with J gene TRBJ2-2; TRBD2, the table's D call, lacks a check against the DNA. TRBV21-1 is deemed a pseudogene. The CDR3 has 16 amino acids.

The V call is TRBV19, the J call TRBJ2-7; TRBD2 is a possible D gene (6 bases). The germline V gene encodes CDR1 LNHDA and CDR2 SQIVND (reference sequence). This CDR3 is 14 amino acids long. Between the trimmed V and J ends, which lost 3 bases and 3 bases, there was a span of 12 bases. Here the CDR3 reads CASSMRGGLYEQYF. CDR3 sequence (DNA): TGTGCCAGTAGTATGCGGGGCGGGCTCTACGAGCAGTACTTC.

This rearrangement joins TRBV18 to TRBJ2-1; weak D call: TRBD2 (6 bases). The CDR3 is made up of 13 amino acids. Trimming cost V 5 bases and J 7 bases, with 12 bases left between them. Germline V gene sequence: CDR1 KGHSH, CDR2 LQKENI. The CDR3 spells CASSSVRGNEQFF. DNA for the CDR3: TGTGCCAGCTCATCCGTTCGGGGGAATGAGCAGTTCTTC.

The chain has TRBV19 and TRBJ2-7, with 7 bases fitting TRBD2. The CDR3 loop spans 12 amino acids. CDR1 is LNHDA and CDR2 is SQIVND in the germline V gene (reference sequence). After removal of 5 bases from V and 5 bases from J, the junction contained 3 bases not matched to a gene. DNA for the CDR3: TGTGCCAGTAGTGTGGGGGGGGACGAGCAGTACTTC. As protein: CASSVGGDEQYF.

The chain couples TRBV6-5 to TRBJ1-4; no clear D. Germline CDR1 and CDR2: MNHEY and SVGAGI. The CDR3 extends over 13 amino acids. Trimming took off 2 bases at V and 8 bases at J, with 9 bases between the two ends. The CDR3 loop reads CASSYAHGEKLFF. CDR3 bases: TGTGCCAGCAGTTACGCCCATGGGGAAAAACTGTTTTTT.

CDR3 amino acids: CASTLGSGYTF. In nucleotides, the CDR3 is TGTGCCAGCACCCTGGGTAGCGGCTACACCTTC. The rearrangement joins TRBV28 to TRBJ1-2; D is unresolved. Germline assignment: CDR1 MDHEN and CDR2 SYDVKM. Trimming took off 7 bases at V and 8 bases at J, with 11 bases between the two ends. The CDR3 totals 11 residues.

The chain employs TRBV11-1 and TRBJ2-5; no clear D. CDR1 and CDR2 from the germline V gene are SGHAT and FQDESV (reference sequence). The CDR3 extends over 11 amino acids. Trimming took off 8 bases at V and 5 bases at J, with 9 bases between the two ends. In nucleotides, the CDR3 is TGTGCCAGCTCCCACGGGGAGACCCAGTACTTC. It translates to CASSHGETQYF. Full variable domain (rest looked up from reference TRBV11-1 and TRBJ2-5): EAEVAQSPRYKITEKSQAVAFWCDPISGHATLYWYRQILGQGPELLVQFQDESVVDDSQLPKDRFSAERLKGVDSTLKIQPAELGDSAMYLCASSHGETQYFGPGTRLLVL.

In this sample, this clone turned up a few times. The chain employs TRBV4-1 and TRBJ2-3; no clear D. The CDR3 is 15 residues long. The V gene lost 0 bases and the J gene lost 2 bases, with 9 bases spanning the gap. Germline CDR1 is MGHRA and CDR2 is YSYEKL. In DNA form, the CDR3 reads TGCGCCAGCAGCCAAGATATGACCCCCACAGATACGCAGTATTTT. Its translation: CASSQDMTPTDTQYF.

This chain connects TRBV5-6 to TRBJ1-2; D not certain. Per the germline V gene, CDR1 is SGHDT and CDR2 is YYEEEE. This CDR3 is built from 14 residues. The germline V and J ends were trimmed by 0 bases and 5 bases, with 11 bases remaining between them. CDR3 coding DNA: TGTGCCAGCAGCTTGGTACAGAATTTGTATGGCTACACCTTC. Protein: CASSLVQNLYGYTF. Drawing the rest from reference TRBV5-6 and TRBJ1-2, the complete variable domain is DAGVTQSPTHLIKTRGQQVTLRCSPKSGHDTVSWYQQALGQGPQFIFQYYEEEERQRGNFPDRFSGHQFPNYSSELNVNALLLGDSALYLCASSLVQNLYGYTFGSGTRLTVV.

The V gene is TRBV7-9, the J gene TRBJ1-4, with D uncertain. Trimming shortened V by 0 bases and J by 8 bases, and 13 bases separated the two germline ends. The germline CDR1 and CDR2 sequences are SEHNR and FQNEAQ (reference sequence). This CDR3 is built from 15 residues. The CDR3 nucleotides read TGTGCCAGCAGCTTAGCCCTCCGCGCTGAGGAAAAACTGTTTTTT. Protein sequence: CASSLALRAEEKLFF. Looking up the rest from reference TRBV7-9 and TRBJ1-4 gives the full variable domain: DTGVSQNPRHKITKRGQNVTFRCDPISEHNRLYWYRQTLGQGPEFLTYFQNEAQLEKSRLLSDRFSAERPKGSFSTLEIQRTEQGDSAMYLCASSLALRAEEKLFFGSGTQLSVL.

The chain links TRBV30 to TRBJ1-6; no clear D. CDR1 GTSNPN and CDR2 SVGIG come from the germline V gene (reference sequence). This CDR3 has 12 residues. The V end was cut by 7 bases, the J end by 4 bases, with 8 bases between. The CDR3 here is CASGRYNSPLHF. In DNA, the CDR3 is TGTGCCTCCGGGAGATATAATTCACCCCTCCACTTT.

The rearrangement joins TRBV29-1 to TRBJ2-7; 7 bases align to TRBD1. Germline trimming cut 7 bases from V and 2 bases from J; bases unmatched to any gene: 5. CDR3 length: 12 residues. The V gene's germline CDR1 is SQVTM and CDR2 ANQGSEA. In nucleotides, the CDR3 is TGCAGCGGTCGGACAGGACCCTACGAGCAGTACTTC. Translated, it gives CSGRTGPYEQYF.

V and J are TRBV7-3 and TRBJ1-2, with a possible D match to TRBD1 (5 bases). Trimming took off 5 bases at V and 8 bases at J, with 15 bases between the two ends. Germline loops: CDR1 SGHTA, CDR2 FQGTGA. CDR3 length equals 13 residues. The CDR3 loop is CASSAGTAGGYTF. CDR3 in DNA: TGTGCCAGCAGCGCTGGGACCGCCGGGGGCTACACCTTC.

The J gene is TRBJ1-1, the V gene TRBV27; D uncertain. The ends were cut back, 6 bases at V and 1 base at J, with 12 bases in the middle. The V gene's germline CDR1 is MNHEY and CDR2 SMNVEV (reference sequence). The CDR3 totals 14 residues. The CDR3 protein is CASSHRRANTEAFF. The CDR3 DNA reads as TGTGCCAGCAGCCATCGACGAGCGAACACTGAAGCTTTCTTT.

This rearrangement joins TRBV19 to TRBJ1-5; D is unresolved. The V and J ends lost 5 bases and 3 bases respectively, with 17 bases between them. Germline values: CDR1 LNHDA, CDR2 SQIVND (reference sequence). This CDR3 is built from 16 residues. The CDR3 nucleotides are TGTGCCAGTAGTGGGGATACACGGAACACCAATCAGCCCCAGCATTTT. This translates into CASSGDTRNTNQPQHF.

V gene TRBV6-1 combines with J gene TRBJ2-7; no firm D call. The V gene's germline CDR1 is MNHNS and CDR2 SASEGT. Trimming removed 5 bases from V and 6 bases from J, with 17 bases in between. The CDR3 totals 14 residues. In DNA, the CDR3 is TGTGCCAGCAGTTCAGGTTTCGGTACTGGCGAGCAGTACTTC. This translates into CASSSGFGTGEQYF.